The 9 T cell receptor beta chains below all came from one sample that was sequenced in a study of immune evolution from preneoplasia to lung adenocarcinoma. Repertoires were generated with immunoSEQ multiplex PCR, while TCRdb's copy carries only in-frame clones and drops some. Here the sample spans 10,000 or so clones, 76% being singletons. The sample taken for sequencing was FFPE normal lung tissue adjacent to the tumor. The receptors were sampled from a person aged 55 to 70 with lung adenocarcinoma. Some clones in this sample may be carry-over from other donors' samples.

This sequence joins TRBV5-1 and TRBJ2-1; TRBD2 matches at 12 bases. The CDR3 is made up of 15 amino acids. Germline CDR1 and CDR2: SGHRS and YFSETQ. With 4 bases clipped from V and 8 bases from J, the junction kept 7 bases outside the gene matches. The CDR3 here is CASSPPGLAGHEQFF. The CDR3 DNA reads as TGCGCCAGCAGCCCCCCGGGACTAGCGGGCCATGAGCAGTTCTTC.

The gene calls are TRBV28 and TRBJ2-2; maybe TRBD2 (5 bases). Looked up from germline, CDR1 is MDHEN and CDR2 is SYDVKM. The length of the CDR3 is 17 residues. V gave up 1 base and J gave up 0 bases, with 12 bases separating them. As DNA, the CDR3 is TGTGCCAGCAGTTTATTCGGGGTAGCAGCGAACACCGGGGAGCTGTTTTTT. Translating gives CASSLFGVAANTGELFF.

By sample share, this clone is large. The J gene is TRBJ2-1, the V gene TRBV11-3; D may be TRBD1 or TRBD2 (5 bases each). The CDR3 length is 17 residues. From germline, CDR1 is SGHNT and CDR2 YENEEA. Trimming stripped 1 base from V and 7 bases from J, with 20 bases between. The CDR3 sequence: CASSLGRGGPKGNEQFF. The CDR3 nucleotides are TGTGCCAGCAGCTTAGGGCGCGGCGGGCCCAAGGGGAATGAGCAGTTCTTC.

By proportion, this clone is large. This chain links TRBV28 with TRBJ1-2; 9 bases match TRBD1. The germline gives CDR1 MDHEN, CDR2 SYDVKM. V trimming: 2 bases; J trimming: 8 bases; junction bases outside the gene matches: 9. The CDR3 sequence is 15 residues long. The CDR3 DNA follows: TGTGCCAGCAGTTTAGGGGACAGGGTCGTTGGGGGCTACACCTTC. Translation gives CASSLGDRVVGGYTF.

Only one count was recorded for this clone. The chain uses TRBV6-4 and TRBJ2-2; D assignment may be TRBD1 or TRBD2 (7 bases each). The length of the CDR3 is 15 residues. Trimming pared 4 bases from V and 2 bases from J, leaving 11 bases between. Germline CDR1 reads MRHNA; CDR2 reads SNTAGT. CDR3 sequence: CASSVRGGNTGELFF. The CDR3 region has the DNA TGTGCCAGCAGTGTCAGGGGGGGCAACACCGGGGAGCTGTTTTTT.

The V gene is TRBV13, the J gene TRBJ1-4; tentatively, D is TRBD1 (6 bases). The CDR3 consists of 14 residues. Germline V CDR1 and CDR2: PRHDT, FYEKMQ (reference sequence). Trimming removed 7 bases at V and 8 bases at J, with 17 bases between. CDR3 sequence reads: CASNRGARHEKLFF. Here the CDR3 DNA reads TGTGCCAGCAATCGGGGGGCGCGGCACGAAAAACTGTTTTTT.

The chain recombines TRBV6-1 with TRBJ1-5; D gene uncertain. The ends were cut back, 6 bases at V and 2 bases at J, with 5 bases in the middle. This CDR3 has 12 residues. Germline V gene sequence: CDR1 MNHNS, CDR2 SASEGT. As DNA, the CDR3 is TGTGCCAGCAGAATTGGCAATCAGCCCCAGCATTTT. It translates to CASRIGNQPQHF.

CDR3 sequence (DNA): TGTGCCAGCTCACCACCCGGACAGGGATATGGCTACACCTTC. Amino acids: CASSPPGQGYGYTF. The chain recombines TRBV18 with TRBJ1-2, with 8 positions matching TRBD1. Germline V CDR1 and CDR2: KGHSH, LQKENI. The V gene end was trimmed by 0 bases and the J gene end by 5 bases; junction bases not matched to a gene: 2. The CDR3 covers 14 residues.

The CDR3: CASSPKGVPTDTQYF. CDR3 nucleotides: TGTGCCAGCAGCCCGAAGGGGGTGCCAACAGATACGCAGTATTTT. The chain couples TRBV5-6 to TRBJ2-3, with D possibly matching TRBD1 (6 bases). Trimming removed 4 bases at V and 3 bases at J, with 15 bases between. This CDR3 is built from 15 residues. Per germline, CDR1 SGHDT and CDR2 YYEEEE.